This TCR beta chain was found in a study of regulatory T cells in long-lasting Graves disease. For TCR beta, libraries came from iRepertoire HTBI primers and Arm-PCR of CDR3 regions. A single record per CDR3 protein comes from TCRdb applying MiXCR to the multiplex PCR reads. The table lists some 450,000 distinct CDR3 sequences, 16% of them singletons. The CDR3 is made up of 18 amino acids. V was shortened by 5 bases and J by 0 bases, with 21 bases between the two germline ends. CDR1 is SGHTA, CDR2 FQGNSA, per germline. This clonotype was found a few times. The time point was: newly diagnosed GD, antithyroid drugs for less than 3 months. The TCR library was prepared using RNA isolated from PBMCs. The same sample was also studied in work on T cells in Graves' hyperthyroidism and ophthalmopathy.

The sequence derives from a woman in her 30s with Graves disease. The chain carries TRBV7-2 and TRBJ2-3; D not certain. The source was peripheral blood mononuclear cells (PBMCs), collected at new diagnosis, from a patient treated with antithyroid drugs. The CDR3 reads CASSPKLILLTSTDTQYF. The CDR3 DNA follows: TGTGCCAGCAGCCCGAAGCTCATCTTACTAACTAGCACAGATACGCAGTATTTT. The variable domain in full, with the rest retrieved from reference TRBV7-2 and TRBJ2-3, is GAGVSQSPSNKVTEKGKDVELRCDPISGHTALYWYRQSLGQGLEFLIYFQGNSAPDKSGLPSDRFSAERTGGSVSTLTIQRTQQEDSAVYLCASSPKLILLTSTDTQYFGPGTRLTVL.